The present TCR beta chain was sequenced within a study of cytomegalovirus exposure and HLA in healthy donors. In its sample, this clone was seen a few times. Amplification used 60 Vbeta primers and 13 Jbeta primers. The table came from immunoSEQ multiplex PCR; TCRdb's copy has only in-frame clones and leaves some out. The data contain tens of thousands of clones, roughly three quarters of them singletons. This CDR3 is built from 14 residues. Germline V gene lookup returns CDR1 MNHEY and CDR2 SMNVEV (reference sequence). The ends lost 5 bases at V and 3 bases at J; junction bases unmatched: 5. The sequenced material came from PBMCs. V usage is TRBV27 and J usage is TRBJ2-7; 9 nucleotides agree with TRBD1. The receptor was isolated from a man between 18 and 29 years old in good health and CMV-seronegative. As DNA, the CDR3 is TGTGCCAGCAGTCCGGGACAGGGTCTCTACGAGCAGTACTTC. This encodes CASSPGQGLYEQYF.